This T cell receptor (beta chain) is from a study of cytomegalovirus exposure and HLA in healthy donors. Overall study: The same platform was used for the 100 to 150 validation repertoires and the roughly 730 first-cohort repertoires, a later analysis reported.

Germline-derived CDR1 and CDR2 are KGHSH and LQKENI. The CDR3 is made up of 17 amino acids. With V trimmed by 0 bases and J by 0 bases, 3 bases remained unmatched. Profiled with immunoSEQ multiplex PCR; TCRdb holds only in-frame clones, not every one. The sample includes 150,000 to 200,000 clones, roughly 86% seen only once; the top ten take approximately 1.5%. The TCR comes from a woman aged 18-29 years in good health and CMV-seronegative. The chain uses TRBV18 and TRBJ2-1; 9 bases align to TRBD2. The sample consisted of PBMCs. The CDR3 bases are TGTGCCAGCTCACCACCGTTAGCGGGAGTCTCCTACAATGAGCAGTTCTTC. Translation: CASSPPLAGVSYNEQFF.